This TCR beta chain was identified in a study of cytomegalovirus exposure and HLA in healthy donors. Study details: In an earlier analysis, 90 million to 120 million unique TCR beta sequences were found from some 200 million T cells. Study findings and constraints: Trimming of TCR beta V- and J-genes showed a link, identified in a later analysis, to a missense DCLRE1C variant.

This PCR relied on a set of 60 Vbeta primers and 13 Jbeta primers. Clones were sequenced by immunoSEQ multiplex PCR, and TCRdb holds only the in-frame ones, with some missing. The sample includes 100,000 to 150,000 clones, around 80% seen only once; the top ten take 1.2%. Worth noting for this clone: Its antigen remains unidentified.

Trimming removed 7 bases at V and 5 bases at J, with 12 bases between. Germline assignment: CDR1 SGHAT and CDR2 FQNNGV. The CDR3 spans 12 residues. The V and J genes are TRBV11-2 and TRBJ2-7; D gene ambiguous. What was sequenced was PBMCs. The sequence was obtained from a female donor in good health and CMV-seronegative. The chain's CDR3 is CASTLAGHEQYF. As DNA, the CDR3 is TGTGCCAGCACCCTTGCAGGTCACGAGCAGTACTTC.